This is a list of T cell receptor beta chains from one sample in a study of blood T cell repertoires in COVID-19. Measured with immunoSEQ multiplex PCR; TCRdb has only the in-frame clones, and not every one. Of about 75,000 clones detected, 85% to 90% appear once; the ten largest clones hold 2.5%. The sample taken for sequencing was peripheral blood. These TCRs come from a human donor in a cohort sampled during active COVID-19. The conserved cysteine and the conserved F or W are not part of the CDR3 here. The order of the fields is J gene, V gene, CDR3 protein.

J: TRBJ2-1; V: TRBV28; CDR3: ASTELKGQGAYNEQF
J: TRBJ1-1; V: TRBV5-6; CDR3: ASSWGGGSEAF
J: TRBJ2-7; V: TRBV4-3; CDR3: ASSQRAGPYEQY
J: TRBJ2-1; V: TRBV9; CDR3: ASSGGESAGEQF
J: TRBJ2-7; V: TRBV7-2; CDR3: ASSPDRFQSYEQY
J: TRBJ1-2; V: TRBV10-2; CDR3: ASSPDSNYGYT
J: TRBJ2-5; V: TRBV28; CDR3: ASSTRGDPLEETQY
J: TRBJ2-2; V: TRBV7-9; CDR3: ASRGLGSFTGELF
J: TRBJ2-2; V: TRBV4-3; CDR3: ASSQEVAGGAGELF
J: TRBJ2-7; V: TRBV7-2; CDR3: ASSLVAGDPYEQY
J: TRBJ1-1; V: TRBV19; CDR3: ASSPTGGLTEAF
J: TRBJ2-1; V: TRBV20-1; CDR3: SARPGQGML
J: TRBJ1-2; V: TRBV11-2; CDR3: ASSLVDRGYGYT
J: TRBJ1-3; V: TRBV7-9; CDR3: ASSRHDRGSGNTIY
J: TRBJ1-1; V: TRBV7-9; CDR3: ASSKQGHTEAF
J: TRBJ2-1; V: TRBV15; CDR3: ATSRESGRVDNEQF
J: TRBJ2-3; V: TRBV3-1/TRBV3-2; CDR3: ASMSGVYSSTDTQY
J: TRBJ1-2; V: TRBV6-2/TRBV6-3; CDR3: ASSRGHAANYGYT
J: TRBJ2-1; V: TRBV7-6; CDR3: ASSATSSYNEQF
J: TRBJ1-4; V: TRBV28; CDR3: ASIGTTYYNEKLF
J: TRBJ2-2; V: TRBV4-3; CDR3: ASSQTGTNTGELF
J: TRBJ2-7; V: TRBV6-6; CDR3: ASSYSQSTEQY
J: TRBJ2-1; V: TRBV9; CDR3: ASSVAGNEQF
J: TRBJ1-1; V: TRBV7-2; CDR3: ASSPGTLMNTEAF
J: TRBJ2-5; V: TRBV4-1; CDR3: ASSQDAGTRTVEETQY
J: TRBJ1-2; V: TRBV19; CDR3: ASTPGIPTNYGYT
J: TRBJ1-4; V: TRBV5-1; CDR3: ASSGQGRSATNEKLF
J: TRBJ1-2; V: TRBV7-9; CDR3: ASSDRDYGYT
J: TRBJ2-3; V: TRBV18; CDR3: ASSPGGRGGTDTQY
J: TRBJ1-2; V: TRBV18; CDR3: ASSPALQGRGYGYT
J: TRBJ1-1; V: TRBV3-1/TRBV3-2; CDR3: ASSQDLLSGGTEAF
J: TRBJ2-7; V: TRBV6-5; CDR3: ASRRPTGSYEQY
J: TRBJ2-6; V: TRBV6-5; CDR3: ASSLISGANVLT
J: TRBJ1-5; V: TRBV23-1; CDR3: ASSQGQNQPQH
J: TRBJ2-3; V: TRBV6-5; CDR3: ASTRREGHTDTQY
J: TRBJ2-7; V: TRBV3-1/TRBV3-2; CDR3: ASSQGTGTYEQY
J: TRBJ2-1; V: TRBV5-6; CDR3: ASSLQGTLLNEQF
J: TRBJ1-2; V: TRBV3-1/TRBV3-2; CDR3: ASSRGQVGYGYT
J: TRBJ2-2; V: TRBV7-9; CDR3: ASSFDLASNTGELF
J: TRBJ1-6; V: TRBV30; CDR3: AWSVRPGTGGVFGSPLH
J: TRBJ1-5; V: TRBV25-1; CDR3: ASSEWGQPQH
J: TRBJ2-5; V: TRBV30; CDR3: AWNPGTLQETQY